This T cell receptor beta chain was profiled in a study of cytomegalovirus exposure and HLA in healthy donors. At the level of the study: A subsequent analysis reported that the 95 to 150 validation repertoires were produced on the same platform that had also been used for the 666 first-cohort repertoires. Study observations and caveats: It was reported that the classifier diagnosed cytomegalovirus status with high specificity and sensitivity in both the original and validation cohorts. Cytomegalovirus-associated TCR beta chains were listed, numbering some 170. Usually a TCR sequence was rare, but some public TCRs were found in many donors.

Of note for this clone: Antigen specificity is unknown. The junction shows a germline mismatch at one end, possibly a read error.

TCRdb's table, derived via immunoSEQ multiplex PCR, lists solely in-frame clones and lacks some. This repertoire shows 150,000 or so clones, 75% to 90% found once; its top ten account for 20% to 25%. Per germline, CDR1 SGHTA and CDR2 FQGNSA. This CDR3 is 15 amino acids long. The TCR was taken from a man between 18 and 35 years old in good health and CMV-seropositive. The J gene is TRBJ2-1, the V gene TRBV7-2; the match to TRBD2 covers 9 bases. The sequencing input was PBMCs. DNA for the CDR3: TGTGCCAGCAGTTTAGAGCGGGGGGCCTATCATGAGCAGTTCTTC. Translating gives CASSLERGAYHEQFF.